This T cell receptor beta chain appears in the sequencing data of a study of blood T cells in healthy people across ages. Looking at the study overall: Per two T cells, about one barcoded beta molecule was captured through template switching.

Study-level findings and limits: In these data, TCR beta diversity tracked strongly with naive T cell percentage.

PCR was performed a second time for about 7 to 12 cycles using a sample-barcoded 5' primer and a J-beta primer mix. TCRdb ran MiXCR on the 5' RACE reads and lists one entry per CDR3 protein. The sample records about 570,000 distinct CDR3 sequences, roughly 28% being singletons. Each of the donors had 9 to 10 milliliters of peripheral blood drawn into EDTA-treated Vacutainer tubes. The V end lost 5 bases, the J end lost 1 base, and 11 bases lay between the germline ends. There are 14 residues in the CDR3. Germline lookup yields CDR1 LGHDT and CDR2 YNNKEL (reference sequence). This clonotype was detected many times. Its antigen is unknown.

The TCR sequence derives from a woman in her seventies in good health. The chain couples TRBV3-1 to TRBJ1-1; D ambiguous. Source material: blood. The CDR3 spells CASSARTGNTEAFF. The CDR3 DNA sequence: TGTGCCAGCAGCGCGCGGACGGGGAACACTGAAGCTTTCTTT.